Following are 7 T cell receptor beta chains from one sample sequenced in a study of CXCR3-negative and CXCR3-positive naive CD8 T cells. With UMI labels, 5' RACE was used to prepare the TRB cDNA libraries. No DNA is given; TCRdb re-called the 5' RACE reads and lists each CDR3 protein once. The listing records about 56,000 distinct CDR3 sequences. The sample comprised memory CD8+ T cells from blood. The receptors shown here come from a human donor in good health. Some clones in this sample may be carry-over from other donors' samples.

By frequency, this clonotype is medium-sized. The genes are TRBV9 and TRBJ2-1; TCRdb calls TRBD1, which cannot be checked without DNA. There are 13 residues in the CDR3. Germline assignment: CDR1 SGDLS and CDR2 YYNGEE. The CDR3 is CASSVGGGDEQFF.

CDR3 in amino acids: CASSLENKLIFTF. The V and J genes are TRBV5-1 and TRBJ1-2. The germline CDR1 and CDR2 sequences are SGHRS and YFSETQ. The CDR3 is 13 residues long.

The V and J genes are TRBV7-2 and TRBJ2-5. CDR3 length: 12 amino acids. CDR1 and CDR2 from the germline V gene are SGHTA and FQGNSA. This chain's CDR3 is CAATRYQETQYF.

CDR3: CASRQTGGLNEQFF. The gene calls are TRBV19 and TRBJ2-1; TCRdb lists TRBD1, though no DNA is available to test this call. The CDR3 loop spans 14 amino acids. From germline, CDR1 is LNHDA and CDR2 SQIVND (reference sequence).

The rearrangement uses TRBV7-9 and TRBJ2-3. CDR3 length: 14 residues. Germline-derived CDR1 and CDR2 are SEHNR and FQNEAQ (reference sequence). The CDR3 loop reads CASSFSKGTDTQYF.

The CDR3: CASSQELTSWANEQFF. The chain combines TRBV4-1 with TRBJ2-1; the TRBD2 assignment by TCRdb is unverifiable without DNA. This CDR3 is 16 amino acids long. From germline, CDR1 is MGHRA and CDR2 YSYEKL.

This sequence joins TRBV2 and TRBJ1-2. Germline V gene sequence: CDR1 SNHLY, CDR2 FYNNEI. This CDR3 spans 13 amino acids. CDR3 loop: CASRDSANYGYTF. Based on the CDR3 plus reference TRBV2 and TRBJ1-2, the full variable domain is EPEVTQTPSHQVTQMGQEVILRCVPISNHLYFYWYRQILGQKVEFLVSFYNNEISEKSEIFDDQFSVERPDGSNFTLKIRSTKLEDSAMYFCASRDSANYGYTFGSGTRLTVV.